Here is one T cell receptor beta chain with its context. The antigen is unknown. Sequencing used cDNA as its template, made by extracting RNA and reverse transcribing it. Clones were sequenced by immunoSEQ multiplex PCR, and TCRdb holds only the in-frame ones, with some missing. In the table there are over 150,000 clones, 56% of which are singletons. The data belong to a study of CD8+ T cells in alopecia areata. Study-wide points: Patients shared TCRs less clearly than mice did, possibly owing to HLA. For lesional scalp, especially alopecia totalis/universalis, clonality was higher than in normal scalp.

The germline V gene has CDR1 SQVTM and CDR2 ANQGSEA. There are 15 residues in the CDR3. The V and J ends lost 6 bases and 6 bases respectively, with 21 bases between them. The receptor comes from a human donor in good health. The sample taken for sequencing was CD8+ T cells sorted from blood. The V gene is TRBV29-1, the J gene TRBJ2-1, with D perhaps given as TRBD1 or TRBD2 (6 bases each). The CDR3 sequence: CSVPSGGRRGNEQFF. CDR3 DNA sequence: TGCAGCGTGCCGAGTGGGGGGCGAAGGGGCAATGAGCAGTTCTTC.